Following are 6 T cell receptor beta chains from one sample sequenced in a study of cytomegalovirus exposure and HLA in healthy donors. Researchers ran the PCR with 60 Vbeta and 13 Jbeta primers. Using immunoSEQ multiplex PCR, the repertoire was profiled, and TCRdb retains in-frame clones only, with some absent. The sample has some 83,000 clones. Input material: PBMCs. The source of these receptors is a woman between 25 and 40 years old in good health and CMV-seronegative.

The chain links TRBV5-4 to TRBJ1-1; no clear D gene. V lost 0 bases, J lost 2 bases, and 11 bases lay in between. CDR3 length: 15 residues. The germline gives CDR1 SGHNT, CDR2 YYREEE (reference sequence). CDR3 residues: CASSLGLTANTEAFF. CDR3 in DNA: TGTGCCAGCAGCTTGGGCCTAACAGCAAACACTGAAGCTTTCTTT.

V gene TRBV4-1 combines with J gene TRBJ1-1; D is undetermined. CDR3 length: 13 residues. Trimming took 0 bases from V and 10 from J, leaving 12 bases between them. Looked up from germline, CDR1 is MGHRA and CDR2 is YSYEKL. CDR3 coding DNA: TGCGCCAGCAGCCAAGATCGGGGAATGAGAGCTTTCTTT. Its protein product is CASSQDRGMRAFF.

The rearrangement uses TRBV7-9 and TRBJ2-2; 9 bases are a match to TRBD2. Germline loops: CDR1 SEHNR, CDR2 FQNEAQ (reference sequence). Trimming at V came to 4 bases and at J to 9 bases, leaving 21 bases not matched to a gene. The CDR3 extends over 19 amino acids. CDR3 in DNA: TGTGCCAGCAGCTCATCACAAGCGGGGGGCCCGCGTAGCGGGTGGGAGCTGTTTTTT. Translation gives CASSSSQAGGPRSGWELFF. The full variable domain, completed using reference TRBV7-9 and TRBJ2-2, is DTGVSQNPRHKITKRGQNVTFRCDPISEHNRLYWYRQTLGQGPEFLTYFQNEAQLEKSRLLSDRFSAERPKGSFSTLEIQRTEQGDSAMYLCASSSSQAGGPRSGWELFFGEGSRLTVL.

This rearrangement joins TRBV10-2 to TRBJ2-3; 7 positions match TRBD2. CDR1 WSHSY and CDR2 SAAADI come from the germline V gene. The trim removed 6 bases at V and 2 bases at J, leaving 5 bases unmatched. This CDR3 contains 14 residues. CDR3 sequence: CASSGLDNTDTQYF. CDR3 DNA sequence: TGCGCCAGCAGCGGACTAGACAACACAGATACGCAGTATTTT.

The chain links TRBV4-1 to TRBJ2-1; a weak D match, TRBD2 (5 bases). V was cut by 1 base and J by 5 bases, with 12 bases left in between. The CDR3 is 15 residues long. Germline V gives CDR1 MGHRA, CDR2 YSYEKL. CDR3 in amino acids: CASSQGSSANNEQFF. CDR3 in DNA: TGCGCCAGCAGCCAAGGGAGTAGCGCAAACAATGAGCAGTTCTTC.

To note about this clone: A junction boundary mismatches the germline segment, possibly from a read error. V is TRBV30 and J is TRBJ1-3; D is ambiguous. The CDR3 runs 15 residues. Germline values: CDR1 GTSNPN, CDR2 SVGIG (reference sequence). The DNA for the CDR3 is TGTGCCGGGAGTCGGGATAGTGGATCCGGAAACACCATATATTTT. Translation: CAGSRDSGSGNTIYF.